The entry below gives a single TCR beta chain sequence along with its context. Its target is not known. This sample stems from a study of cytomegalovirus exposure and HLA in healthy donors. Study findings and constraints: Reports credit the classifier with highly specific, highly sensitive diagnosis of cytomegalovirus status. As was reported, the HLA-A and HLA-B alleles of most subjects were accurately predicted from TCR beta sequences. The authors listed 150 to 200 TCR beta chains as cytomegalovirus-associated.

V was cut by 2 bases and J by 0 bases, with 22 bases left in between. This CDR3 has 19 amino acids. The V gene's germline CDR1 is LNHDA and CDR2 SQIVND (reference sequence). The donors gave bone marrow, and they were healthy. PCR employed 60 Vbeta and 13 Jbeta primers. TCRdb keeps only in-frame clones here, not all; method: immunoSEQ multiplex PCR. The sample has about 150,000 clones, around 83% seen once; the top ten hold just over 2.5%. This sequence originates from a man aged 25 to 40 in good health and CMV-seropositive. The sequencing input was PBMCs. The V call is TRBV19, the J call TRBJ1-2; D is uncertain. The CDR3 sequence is CASSIKVLRGAEANYGYTF. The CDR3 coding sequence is TGTGCCAGTAGTATAAAGGTCTTACGAGGAGCGGAGGCTAACTATGGCTACACCTTC.